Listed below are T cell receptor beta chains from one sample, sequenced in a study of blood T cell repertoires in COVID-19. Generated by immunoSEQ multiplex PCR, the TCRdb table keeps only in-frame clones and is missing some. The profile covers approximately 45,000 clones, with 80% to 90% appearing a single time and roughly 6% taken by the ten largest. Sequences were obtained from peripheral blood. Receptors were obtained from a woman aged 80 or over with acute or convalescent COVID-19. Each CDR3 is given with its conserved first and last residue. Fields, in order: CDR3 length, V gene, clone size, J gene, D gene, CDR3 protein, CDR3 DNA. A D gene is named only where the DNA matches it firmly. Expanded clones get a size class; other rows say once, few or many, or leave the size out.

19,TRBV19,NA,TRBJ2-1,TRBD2,CASSTPAGALLIDYNEQFF,TGTGCCAGTAGTACCCCAGCGGGGGCCCTACTAATCGACTACAATGAGCAGTTCTTC
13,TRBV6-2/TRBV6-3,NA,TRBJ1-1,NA,CASTPGGLTEAFF,TGTGCCAGCACCCCCGGGGGGTTGACTGAAGCTTTCTTT
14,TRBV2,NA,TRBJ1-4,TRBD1,CASSRDRGREKLFF,TGTGCCAGCAGCAGAGACAGGGGACGGGAAAAACTGTTTTTT
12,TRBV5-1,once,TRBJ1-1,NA,CASSTAGFEAFF,TGCGCCAGCAGCACCGCCGGGTTTGAAGCTTTCTTT
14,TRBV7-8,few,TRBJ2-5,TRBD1,CASKTRGRGETQYF,TGTGCCAGCAAAACCAGGGGGCGCGGGGAGACCCAGTACTTC
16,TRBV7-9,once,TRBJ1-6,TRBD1,CASSPRAGGYNSPLHF,TGTGCCAGCAGCCCGCGAGCAGGGGGTTATAATTCACCCCTCCACTTT
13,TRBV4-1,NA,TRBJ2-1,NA,CASSQDEEETQFF,TGCGCCAGCAGCCAAGATGAGGAGGAAACACAGTTCTTC
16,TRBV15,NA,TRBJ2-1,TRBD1,CATGVSRQGVYNEQFF,TGTGCCACCGGCGTTTCCCGACAGGGAGTCTACAATGAGCAGTTCTTC
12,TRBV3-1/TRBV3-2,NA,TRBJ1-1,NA,CASTGGGTEAFF,TGTGCCAGCACCGGGGGAGGGACTGAAGCTTTCTTT
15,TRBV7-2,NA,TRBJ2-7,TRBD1,CASSLETGGYYEQYF,TGTGCCAGCAGCTTAGAGACAGGGGGCTACTACGAGCAGTACTTC
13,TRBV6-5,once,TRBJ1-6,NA,CASSRESVSPLHF,TGTGCCAGCAGCCGGGAATCGGTTTCACCCCTCCACTTT
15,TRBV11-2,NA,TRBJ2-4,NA,CASSLVGQGKNIQYF,TGTGCCAGCAGCTTAGTCGGCCAGGGTAAAAACATTCAGTACTTC
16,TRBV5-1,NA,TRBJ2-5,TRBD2,CASSLSSGGVQETQYF,TGCGCCAGCAGCTTGTCTAGCGGGGGGGTCCAAGAGACCCAGTACTTC
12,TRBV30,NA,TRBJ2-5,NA,CAWSVGAETQYF,TGTGCCTGGAGTGTGGGGGCTGAGACCCAGTACTTC
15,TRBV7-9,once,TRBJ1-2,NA,CASSSLEQGTDGYTF,TGTGCCAGCAGCTCACTAGAACAGGGAACCGATGGCTACACCTTC
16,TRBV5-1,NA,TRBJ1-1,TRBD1,CASSFDRGNMNTEAFF,TGCGCCAGCAGCTTTGACAGGGGCAACATGAACACTGAAGCTTTCTTT
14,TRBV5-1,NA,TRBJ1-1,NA,CASSLMGSSTEAFF,TGCGCCAGCAGCTTGATGGGGAGTAGCACTGAAGCTTTCTTT
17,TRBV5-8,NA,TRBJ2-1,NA,CASSSSVQGLLYNEQFF,TGTGCCAGCAGCTCGTCCGTACAGGGCCTTCTCTACAATGAGCAGTTCTTC
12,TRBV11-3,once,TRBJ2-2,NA,CASSTYTGELFF,TGTGCCAGCAGCACTTACACCGGGGAGCTGTTTTTT
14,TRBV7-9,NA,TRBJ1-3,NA,CASMEDSSGNTIYF,TGTGCCAGCATGGAAGACAGCTCTGGAAACACCATATATTTT
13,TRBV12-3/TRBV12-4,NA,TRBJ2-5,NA,CASSLDSEETQYF,TGTGCCAGCAGTTTGGACAGCGAAGAGACCCAGTACTTC
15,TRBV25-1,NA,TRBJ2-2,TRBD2,CASKRGGTNTGELFF,TGTGCCAGCAAGCGGGGGGGAACGAACACCGGGGAGCTGTTTTTT
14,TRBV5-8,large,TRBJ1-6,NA,CASSLAGNHSPLHF,TGTGCCAGCAGCTTGGCCGGTAATCATTCACCCCTCCACTTT
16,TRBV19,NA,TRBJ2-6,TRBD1,CASSLRTGAGANVLTF,TGTGCCAGTAGCCTCCGGACAGGTGCTGGGGCCAACGTCCTGACTTTC
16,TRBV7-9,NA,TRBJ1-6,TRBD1,CASSVTGGGNNSPLHF,TGTGCCAGCAGCGTTACAGGGGGCGGAAATAATTCACCCCTCCACTTT
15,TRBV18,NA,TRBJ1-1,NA,CASSPGQTMNTEAFF,TGTGCCAGCTCACCGGGGCAGACGATGAACACTGAAGCTTTCTTT
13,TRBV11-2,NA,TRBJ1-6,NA,CASSLERNSPLHF,TGTGCCAGCAGCTTAGAACGGAATTCACCCCTCCACTTT
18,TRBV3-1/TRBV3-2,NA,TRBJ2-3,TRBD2,CASSQEYGLAVLTDTQYF,TGTGCCAGCAGCCAAGAATACGGACTAGCTGTTTTAACAGATACGCAGTATTTT
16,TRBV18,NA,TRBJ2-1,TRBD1,CASSLYLGQGDNEQFF,TGTGCCAGCTCACTTTACTTGGGACAGGGGGATAATGAGCAGTTCTTC